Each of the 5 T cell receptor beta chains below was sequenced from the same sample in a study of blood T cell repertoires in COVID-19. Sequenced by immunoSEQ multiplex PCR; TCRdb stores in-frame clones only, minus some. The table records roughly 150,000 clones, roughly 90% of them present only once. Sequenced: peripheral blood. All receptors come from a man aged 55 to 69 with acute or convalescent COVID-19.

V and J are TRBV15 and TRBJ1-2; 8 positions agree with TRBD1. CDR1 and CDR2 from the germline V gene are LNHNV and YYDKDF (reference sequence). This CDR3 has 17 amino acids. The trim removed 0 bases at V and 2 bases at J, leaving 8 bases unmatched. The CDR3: CATSRDRQGQANYGYTF. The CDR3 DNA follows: TGTGCCACCAGCAGAGATCGACAGGGACAGGCGAACTATGGCTACACCTTC.

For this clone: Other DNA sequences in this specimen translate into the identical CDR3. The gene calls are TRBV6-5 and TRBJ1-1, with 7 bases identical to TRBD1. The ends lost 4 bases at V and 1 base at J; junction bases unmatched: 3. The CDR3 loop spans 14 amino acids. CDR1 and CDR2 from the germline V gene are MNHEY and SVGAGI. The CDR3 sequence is CASSSGQANTEAFF. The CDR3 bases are TGTGCCAGCAGTTCTGGACAGGCGAACACTGAAGCTTTCTTT.

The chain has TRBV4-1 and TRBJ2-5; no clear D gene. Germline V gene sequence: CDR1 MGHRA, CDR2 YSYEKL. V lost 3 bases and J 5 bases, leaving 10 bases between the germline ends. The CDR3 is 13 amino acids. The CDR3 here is CASSQRISETQYF. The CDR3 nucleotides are TGCGCCAGCAGCCAGAGGATTTCGGAGACCCAGTACTTC.

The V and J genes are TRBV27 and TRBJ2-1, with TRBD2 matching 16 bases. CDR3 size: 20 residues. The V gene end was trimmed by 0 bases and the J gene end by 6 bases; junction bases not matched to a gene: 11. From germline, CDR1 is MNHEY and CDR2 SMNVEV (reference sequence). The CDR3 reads CASSLSFSGTSGGGLNEQFF. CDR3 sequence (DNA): TGTGCCAGCAGTTTATCCTTTTCTGGGACTAGCGGGGGGGGTCTCAATGAGCAGTTCTTC.

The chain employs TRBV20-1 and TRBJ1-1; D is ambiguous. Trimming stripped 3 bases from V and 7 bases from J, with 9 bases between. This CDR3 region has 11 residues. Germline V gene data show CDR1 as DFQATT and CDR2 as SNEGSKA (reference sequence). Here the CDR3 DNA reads TGCAGTGCTAGTCGGGATGTTGAAGCTTTCTTT. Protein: CSASRDVEAFF.